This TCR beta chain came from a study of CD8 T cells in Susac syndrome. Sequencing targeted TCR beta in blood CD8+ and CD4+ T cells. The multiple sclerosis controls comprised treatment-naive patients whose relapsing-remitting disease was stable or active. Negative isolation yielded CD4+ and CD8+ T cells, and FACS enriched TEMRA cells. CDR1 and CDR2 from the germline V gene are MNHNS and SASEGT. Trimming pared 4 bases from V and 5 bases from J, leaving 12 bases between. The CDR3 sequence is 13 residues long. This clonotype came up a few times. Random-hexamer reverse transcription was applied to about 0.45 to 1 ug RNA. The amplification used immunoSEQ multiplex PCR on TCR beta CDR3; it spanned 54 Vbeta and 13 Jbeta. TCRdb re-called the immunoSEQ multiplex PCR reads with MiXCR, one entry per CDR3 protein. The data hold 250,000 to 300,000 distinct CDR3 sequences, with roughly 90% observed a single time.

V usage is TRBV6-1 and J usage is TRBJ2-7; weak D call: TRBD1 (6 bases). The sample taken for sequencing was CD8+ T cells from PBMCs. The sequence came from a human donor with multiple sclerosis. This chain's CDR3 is CASSARDNHEQYF. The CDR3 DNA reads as TGTGCCAGCAGTGCTCGGGACAACCACGAGCAGTACTTC.